Below, 25 T cell receptor beta chains from the same sample are listed, as sequenced in a study of T-cell memory formation after mild COVID-19. From the 5' RACE reads, TCRdb called clonotypes with MiXCR, one entry per CDR3 protein. The repertoire consists of approximately 240,000 distinct CDR3 sequences, with less than 20% occurring once and the leading ten covering roughly 3.6%. The sequenced sample consisted of PBMCs or a T cell subset sorted from them (not recorded which). The receptors were sampled from a man in his late teens or twenties who had mild COVID-19 (a few samples of this study predate the infection). Cell type and time point are not known.

This clonotype showed up just a few times. The V call is TRBV19, the J call TRBJ1-6; D gene ambiguous. This CDR3 has 11 residues. V dropped 5 bases and J dropped 15 bases, with 11 bases sitting between them. Germline lookup yields CDR1 LNHDA and CDR2 SQIVND (reference sequence). Here the CDR3 reads CASSGGVGLHF. DNA of the CDR3: TGTGCCAGTAGTGGCGGAGTTGGCCTCCACTTT.

The chain couples TRBV6-1 to TRBJ2-5; 12 nucleotides align to TRBD2. There are 14 residues in the CDR3. Per germline, CDR1 MNHNS and CDR2 SASEGT. With V trimmed by 10 bases and J by 1 base, 4 bases remained unmatched. CDR3 loop: CATSLAGGQETQYF. DNA of the CDR3: TGTGCCACTTCACTAGCGGGGGGCCAAGAGACCCAGTACTTC.

Concerning this clonotype: A junction boundary mismatches the germline segment, possibly from a read error. This chain connects TRBV20-1 to TRBJ2-1; D might be TRBD2 (5 bases). The germline V gene encodes CDR1 DFQATT and CDR2 SNEGSKA (reference sequence). CDR3 length equals 15 residues. The CDR3 region has the DNA TGCAGTGCCCTCACGCGGGCAAGCTCCTACACTGAGCAGTTCTTC. Its translation is CSALTRASSYTEQFF.

Many counts were recorded for this clonotype. This chain joins TRBV20-1 and TRBJ2-5, with D maybe TRBD2 (6 bases). Trimming pared 7 bases from V and 4 bases from J, leaving 10 bases between. The CDR3 length is 11 residues. Germline V gene lookup returns CDR1 DFQATT and CDR2 SNEGSKA (reference sequence). CDR3 region: CSDEEGETQYF. DNA of the CDR3: TGCAGTGATGAGGAGGGAGAGACCCAGTACTTC.

This clonotype was observed at least ten times. The chain couples TRBV10-3 to TRBJ2-7, with D possibly being TRBD1 (5 bases). V lost 4 bases and J lost 1, with 11 bases in between. The length of the CDR3 is 14 residues. Germline V gene sequence: CDR1 ENHRY, CDR2 SYGVKD. The DNA of the CDR3 is TGTGCCATCAGTGCGGTCGACAGTTCCTACGAGCAGTACGTC. This codes for CAISAVDSSYEQYV.

This clonotype was picked up many times. The chain employs TRBV5-1 and TRBJ2-2; 8 bases align to TRBD1. Per the germline V gene, CDR1 is SGHRS and CDR2 is YFSETQ. This CDR3 is 16 amino acids long. The V and J ends lost 4 bases and 5 bases, in that order; junction bases with no gene match: 10. The chain's CDR3 is CASSLGQGIETGELFF. DNA for the CDR3: TGCGCCAGCAGCCTAGGACAGGGAATAGAGACCGGGGAGCTGTTTTTT.

On this clonotype: The germline gene is not matched at one end of the junction; a read error may be the cause. V usage is TRBV5-1 and J usage is TRBJ2-5; TRBD1 matches at 11 bases. Looked up from germline, CDR1 is SGHRS and CDR2 is YFSETQ. This CDR3 is 15 amino acids long. In DNA form, the CDR3 reads TGCGCCACCAGCCGATCTGGGACAGGGGGGGAGACCCAGTACTTC. Its translation: CATSRSGTGGETQYF.

This chain connects TRBV4-3 to TRBJ2-5, with 8 bases lining up with TRBD1. The junction had 6 bases not matched to a gene; V was cut back by 1 base and J by 2 bases. Germline CDR1 is LGHNA and CDR2 is YSLEER. The CDR3 contains 16 residues. The CDR3 DNA sequence: TGCGCCAGCAGCCAAGGACAGAACAGGGGGCAAGAGACCCAGTACTTC. Residues: CASSQGQNRGQETQYF.

The V gene is TRBV20-1, the J gene TRBJ2-2, with D possibly called TRBD1 or TRBD2 (5 bases each). The CDR3 covers 14 residues. Looked up from germline, CDR1 is DFQATT and CDR2 is SNEGSKA (reference sequence). V was clipped by 6 bases and J by 6 bases, with 17 bases between them. The CDR3 coding sequence is TGCAGTGCGGCCGGGGCCCAGAGGGCCGGGGAGCTGTTTTTT. As protein: CSAAGAQRAGELFF.

V usage is TRBV28 and J usage is TRBJ1-4; possibly TRBD1 for D (6 bases). The germline gives CDR1 MDHEN, CDR2 SYDVKM. There are 14 residues in the CDR3. Trimming removed 6 bases from V and 5 bases from J, with 13 bases in between. For the CDR3, the DNA is TGTGCCAGCAGACAGGGAGGGGAAAATGAAAAACTGTTTTTT. Translated, it gives CASRQGGENEKLFF.

The rearrangement uses TRBV7-2 and TRBJ2-7, with 8 bases identical to TRBD2. Germline values: CDR1 SGHTA, CDR2 FQGNSA. Germline trimming cut 3 bases from V and 0 bases from J; bases unmatched to any gene: 4. The CDR3 has 15 residues. CDR3 sequence: CASSFVAGSSYEQYF. The CDR3 region has the DNA TGTGCCAGCAGCTTCGTAGCGGGGAGCTCCTACGAGCAGTACTTC.

This clonotype was counted only a few times. J is TRBJ2-1 and V is TRBV4-3, with unresolved D. This CDR3 comprises 13 residues. V lost 0 bases, J lost 7 bases, and 7 bases lay in between. Germline lookup yields CDR1 LGHNA and CDR2 YSLEER. The CDR3 nucleotides read TGCGCCAGCAGCCAAGACCCCAGGAATGAGCAGTTCTTC. This encodes CASSQDPRNEQFF.

This clonotype was observed a handful of times. The chain combines TRBV29-1 with TRBJ2-1, with TRBD1 matching 8 bases. This CDR3 spans 13 amino acids. V lost 6 bases to trimming and J lost 6 bases; unmatched junction nucleotides: 7. Germline V gene sequence: CDR1 SQVTM, CDR2 ANQGSEA. The CDR3 sequence: CSVSGGSVNEQFF. The CDR3 coding sequence is TGCAGCGTCTCAGGGGGCTCGGTCAATGAGCAGTTCTTC.

This clonotype has just a few counts. The J gene is TRBJ2-3, the V gene TRBV4-1; D is undetermined. CDR1 MGHRA and CDR2 YSYEKL come from the germline V gene. The CDR3 length is 18 residues. Deletions cut 0 bases from V and 9 bases from J, with 25 bases between. The CDR3 loop reads CASSQDNRLRQPVKTQYF. Written as DNA, the CDR3 is TGCGCCAGCAGCCAAGATAATCGATTGCGGCAGCCAGTTAAGACGCAGTATTTT.

The chain is built from TRBV6-5 and TRBJ2-7; tentatively, D is TRBD2 (6 bases). Germline V gene data show CDR1 as MNHEY and CDR2 as SVGAGI. The CDR3 runs to 15 residues. V was shortened by 6 bases and J by 0 bases, with 15 bases between the two germline ends. The CDR3, as DNA: TGTGCCAGCAGGCGGGACGGCAAGACCTCCTACGAGCAGTACTTC. As protein: CASRRDGKTSYEQYF.

The table lists this clonotype with a few counts. The rearrangement links TRBV7-8 to TRBJ2-3, with 10 bases that match TRBD1. CDR1 is SGHVS and CDR2 is FQNEAQ in the germline V gene. The CDR3 is made up of 16 amino acids. Trimming removed 3 bases from V and 5 bases from J; junction bases left unmatched: 8. CDR3 nucleotides: TGTGCCAGCAGCTTCCGGGGACAGGGGCGCGTAGATACGCAGTATTTT. Its protein is CASSFRGQGRVDTQYF.

This clonotype appeared many times. The V call is TRBV3-1, the J call TRBJ2-3, with D perhaps TRBD1 or TRBD2 (5 bases each). Germline V gene data show CDR1 as LGHDT and CDR2 as YNNKEL (reference sequence). The CDR3 sequence is 13 residues long. Trimming cost V 4 bases and J 8 bases, with 13 bases left between them. The CDR3 sequence: CASSLPGTGTQYF. Here the CDR3 DNA reads TGTGCCAGCAGCCTACCCGGGACGGGTACGCAGTATTTT.

This clonotype has just a few counts. This chain connects TRBV20-1 to TRBJ2-6; 8 bases line up with TRBD1. The CDR3 runs to 18 residues. The germline V gene has CDR1 DFQATT and CDR2 SNEGSKA (reference sequence). V lost 5 bases and J lost 0; bases outside the gene matches: 12. CDR3: CSADVQGEYFSGANVLTF. The CDR3 region has the DNA TGCAGTGCTGACGTACAGGGGGAATACTTCTCTGGGGCCAACGTCCTGACTTTC.

The V gene is TRBV2, the J gene TRBJ1-1; D gene ambiguous. CDR3 length: 13 residues. V shed 7 bases and J shed 4 bases, with 13 bases lying between them. Germline V lookup: CDR1 SNHLY, CDR2 FYNNEI. The CDR3 spells CASIGTRATEAFF. The CDR3 DNA reads as TGTGCCAGCATCGGCACAAGAGCCACTGAAGCTTTCTTT.

V and J are TRBV2 and TRBJ2-7; no reliable D call. Germline V lookup: CDR1 SNHLY, CDR2 FYNNEI. The CDR3 is 12 residues long. Trimming left V 6 bases short and J 6 bases short, with 12 bases between. The CDR3 sequence: CASRIPLGEQYF. The DNA for the CDR3 is TGTGCCAGCAGGATCCCATTAGGCGAGCAGTACTTC.

The CDR3 nucleotides are TGTGCCAGCAGTTCAGTGGCAACTAATGAAAAACTGTTTTTT. Translated, it gives CASSSVATNEKLFF. The chain has TRBV27 and TRBJ1-4; no firm D call. V lost 4 bases and J lost 0, with 6 bases in between. This CDR3 is 14 amino acids long. Per germline, CDR1 MNHEY and CDR2 SMNVEV (reference sequence).

A few counts support this clonotype. The chain has TRBV5-4 and TRBJ1-1; D not resolved. The germline V and J ends were trimmed by 4 bases and 4 bases, with 17 bases remaining between them. Germline CDR1 and CDR2: SGHNT and YYREEE (reference sequence). This CDR3 spans 15 amino acids. CDR3 amino acids: CASSQARAWGTEAFF. The CDR3, as DNA: TGTGCCAGCAGCCAAGCAAGGGCCTGGGGCACTGAAGCTTTCTTT.

This clonotype has only a few counts. The V and J genes are TRBV5-1 and TRBJ1-2, with D hard to call. The CDR3 consists of 14 residues. The germline V and J ends were trimmed by 1 base and 0 bases, with 7 bases remaining between them. CDR1 and CDR2 (germline): SGHRS, YFSETQ. The DNA of the CDR3 is TGCGCCAGCAGCTTGTCAACAACTAACTATGGCTACACCTTC. It is translated as CASSLSTTNYGYTF. The complete variable domain, with remaining parts taken from reference TRBV5-1 and TRBJ1-2, reads KAGVTQTPRYLIKTRGQQVTLSCSPISGHRSVSWYQQTPGQGLQFLFEYFSETQRNKGNFPGRFSGRQFSNSRSEMNVSTLELGDSALYLCASSLSTTNYGYTFGSGTRLTVV.

The CDR3 nucleotides are TGTGCCAGCAGTGCGGACGGAAGAAACACCATATATTTT. Translation gives CASSADGRNTIYF. The chain combines TRBV2 with TRBJ1-3; D uncertain. Germline V gives CDR1 SNHLY, CDR2 FYNNEI. Trimming removed 4 bases from V and 5 bases from J, with 9 bases in between. This CDR3 comprises 13 residues.

This clonotype was counted ten times or more. This chain links TRBV7-9 with TRBJ1-2; 7 nucleotides match TRBD1. In germline, CDR1 is SEHNR, CDR2 FQNEAQ (reference sequence). The CDR3 spans 14 residues. V lost 5 bases, J lost 4 bases, and 7 bases stayed unmatched. For the CDR3, the DNA is TGTGCCAGCAGCGCCCGCAGGGGGACCTATGGCTACACCTTC. It is translated as CASSARRGTYGYTF.